These 32 T cell receptor beta chains came from one sample sequenced in a study of cytotoxic CD8 clonotypes in ibrutinib-treated CLL. Assay: immunoSEQ multiplex PCR; the TCRdb copy retains only in-frame clones and omits some. The sample consists of 9,000 or so clones, roughly 57% of them appearing once. This sample comprised PBMCs, obtained before ibrutinib treatment. The receptors originated from a human donor with chronic lymphocytic leukemia.

The chain joins TRBV29-1 to TRBJ2-7; D remains unclear. V was cut by 7 bases and J by 6 bases, with 13 bases left in between. Germline assignment: CDR1 SQVTM and CDR2 ANQGSEA. The CDR3 extends over 11 amino acids. The chain's CDR3 is CSALREVEQYF. DNA for the CDR3: TGCAGCGCCCTAAGGGAAGTCGAGCAGTACTTC.

This clone appeared once. The chain uses TRBV19 and TRBJ2-2; 9 bases line up with TRBD1. Germline CDR1 LNHDA, CDR2 SQIVND (reference sequence). There are 16 residues in the CDR3. Unmatched junction bases numbered 10, after V lost 7 bases and J lost 4 bases. The CDR3, as DNA: TGTGCCAGTACCTCAGGGGGGGACAGGGTCACCGGGGAGCTGTTTTTT. Protein: CASTSGGDRVTGELFF.

The chain employs TRBV2 and TRBJ2-2, with a weak D call TRBD2 (5 bases). The CDR3 totals 15 residues. The germline V gene has CDR1 SNHLY and CDR2 FYNNEI. The V end was cut by 6 bases, the J end by 1 base, with 12 bases between. The CDR3 loop is CASRKGGGNTGELFF. CDR3 nucleotide sequence: TGTGCCAGCAGAAAGGGCGGAGGGAACACCGGGGAGCTGTTTTTT.

The V gene is TRBV6-6, the J gene TRBJ1-6; D is unresolved. V was shortened by 7 bases and J by 8 bases, with 6 bases between the two germline ends. This CDR3 contains 11 residues. Germline V gives CDR1 MNHNY, CDR2 SVGAGI (reference sequence). CDR3 residues: CASTEHSPLHF. In nucleotides, the CDR3 is TGTGCCAGCACCGAACATTCACCCCTCCACTTT.

Here the CDR3 DNA reads TGTGCCTGGAGCCGGGACAGGCCCTATGGCTACACCTTC. It translates to CAWSRDRPYGYTF. The chain has TRBV30 and TRBJ1-2; 8 bases line up with TRBD1. The CDR3 spans 13 residues. Germline V CDR1 and CDR2: GTSNPN, SVGIG (reference sequence). After removal of 3 bases from V and 4 bases from J, the junction contained 4 bases not matched to a gene.

The chain links TRBV5-4 to TRBJ1-6, with D uncertain. Trimming removed 0 bases at V and 6 bases at J, with 13 bases between. Germline CDR1 and CDR2: SGHNT and YYREEE (reference sequence). This CDR3 comprises 16 residues. The CDR3 nucleotides read TGTGCCAGCAGCTTGGGGCCACTAGTCCCTAATTCACCCCTCCACTTT. It translates to CASSLGPLVPNSPLHF.

DNA of the CDR3: TGCGCCAGCAGCTTAGCCCGGCCAACTAATGAAAAACTGTTTTTT. The encoded protein is CASSLARPTNEKLFF. The J gene is TRBJ1-4, the V gene TRBV5-1; D gene ambiguous. Germline CDR1 and CDR2: SGHRS and YFSETQ. This CDR3 spans 15 amino acids. Trimming left V 2 bases short and J 0 bases short, with 8 bases between.

In the case of this clone: One end of the junction fails to match germline, which may point to a read error. V and J are TRBV5-6 and TRBJ2-7, with TRBD1 matching 9 bases. This CDR3 contains 14 residues. CDR1 and CDR2 (germline): SGHDT, YYEEEE. The CDR3: CASSLDRGVYEQYF. For the CDR3, the DNA is TGTGCCAGCAGTTTGGACAGGGGAGTCTACGAGCAGTACTTC.

This rearrangement joins TRBV19 to TRBJ2-1, with D possibly matching TRBD2 (5 bases). CDR1 is LNHDA and CDR2 is SQIVND in the germline V gene (reference sequence). The CDR3 loop spans 12 amino acids. Trimming stripped 4 bases from V and 6 bases from J, with 7 bases between. Written as DNA, the CDR3 is TGTGCCAGTAGTACACTAGTCAATGAGCAGTTCTTC. The encoded protein is CASSTLVNEQFF.

The V and J genes are TRBV2 and TRBJ2-7; TRBD1 is a possible D gene (6 bases). The CDR3 totals 14 residues. The germline V gene has CDR1 SNHLY and CDR2 FYNNEI. V lost 3 bases to trimming and J lost 7 bases, with 16 bases between them. The CDR3 coding sequence is TGTGCCAGCAGTGAGACAGGTTACGTGGGAGAGCAGTACTTC. It translates to CASSETGYVGEQYF.

This chain uses TRBV9 with TRBJ1-6, with D unclear. CDR1 is SGDLS and CDR2 is YYNGEE in the germline V gene. V was pared by 4 bases and J by 9 bases, with 20 bases between. The CDR3 consists of 16 residues. The CDR3 reads CASSPHPLDRFSPLHF. The CDR3 bases are TGTGCCAGCAGCCCTCACCCCCTTGACCGATTTTCACCCCTCCACTTT.

The V and J genes are TRBV30 and TRBJ1-5; D is uncertain. The CDR3 totals 16 residues. V lost 1 base and J 2 bases, leaving 15 bases between the germline ends. The germline V gene has CDR1 GTSNPN and CDR2 SVGIG (reference sequence). The CDR3 region has the DNA TGTGCCTGGAGTGCTAGTCAATCAGTGGGCAATCAGCCCCAGCATTTT. Translation: CAWSASQSVGNQPQHF.

The chain combines TRBV15 with TRBJ1-1, with unresolved D. The CDR3 sequence is 13 residues long. V was trimmed by 0 bases and J by 8 bases, leaving 10 bases between them. CDR1 and CDR2 from the germline V gene are LNHNV and YYDKDF (reference sequence). This chain's CDR3 is CATSREVRREAFF. CDR3 DNA: TGTGCCACCAGCAGAGAGGTCAGGAGGGAAGCTTTCTTT.

This clone was detected only once. V and J are TRBV5-1 and TRBJ2-1, with 7 positions matching TRBD1. Trimming at V came to 5 bases and at J to 9 bases, leaving 11 bases not matched to a gene. The CDR3 has 14 residues. Per germline, CDR1 SGHRS and CDR2 YFSETQ. The CDR3 spells CASRKFEGAGEQFF. Written as DNA, the CDR3 is TGCGCCAGCAGGAAATTCGAGGGGGCAGGTGAGCAGTTCTTC.

The rearrangement uses TRBV9 and TRBJ2-7; 8 nucleotides line up with TRBD2. From germline, CDR1 is SGDLS and CDR2 YYNGEE. Trimming at V came to 2 bases and at J to 0 bases, leaving 10 bases not matched to a gene. This CDR3 has 17 residues. CDR3 in amino acids: CASSVGSGGFSSYEQYF. The CDR3 nucleotides are TGTGCCAGCAGCGTGGGAAGCGGGGGCTTTAGCTCCTACGAGCAGTACTTC.

The V call is TRBV6-5, the J call TRBJ2-3; D might be TRBD1 (6 bases). The CDR3 covers 13 residues. CDR1 is MNHEY, CDR2 SVGAGI, per germline. V dropped 10 bases and J dropped 5 bases, with 16 bases sitting between them. In DNA form, the CDR3 reads TGTGCCACACGAGAGGGGGTGGGAGATACGCAGTATTTT. This sequence encodes CATREGVGDTQYF.

V usage is TRBV5-1 and J usage is TRBJ2-6; a weak D match, TRBD2 (6 bases). CDR3 length: 19 residues. Trimming removed 4 bases from V and 0 bases from J, with 20 bases in between. Germline values: CDR1 SGHRS, CDR2 YFSETQ. In DNA form, the CDR3 reads TGCGCCAGCAGCAGGGGCGCCGCGGGACGGGTCTCTGGGGCCAACGTCCTGACTTTC. Its translation: CASSRGAAGRVSGANVLTF. Supplemented by reference TRBV5-1 and TRBJ2-6, the full variable domain reads KAGVTQTPRYLIKTRGQQVTLSCSPISGHRSVSWYQQTPGQGLQFLFEYFSETQRNKGNFPGRFSGRQFSNSRSEMNVSTLELGDSALYLCASSRGAAGRVSGANVLTFGAGSRLTVL.

CDR3 loop: CASSYRGGGRNQPQHF. The DNA of the CDR3 is TGTGCCAGCAGCTACCGCGGGGGGGGACGCAATCAGCCCCAGCATTTT. This chain uses TRBV27 with TRBJ1-5; tentatively, D is TRBD1 (5 bases). The germline gives CDR1 MNHEY, CDR2 SMNVEV (reference sequence). CDR3 length: 16 residues. Trimming shortened V by 6 bases and J by 2 bases, and 17 bases separated the two germline ends.

As concerns this clone: A junction boundary mismatches the germline segment, possibly from a read error. The V and J genes are TRBV2 and TRBJ2-7; D perhaps matches TRBD2 (6 bases). The CDR3 is 13 residues long. Germline V gene data show CDR1 as SNHLY and CDR2 as FYNNEI. The DNA for the CDR3 is TGTGCCAGCAGTGAAGCCGGTTTTCTAGGAGGGTCCTTC. Protein sequence: CASSEAGFLGGSF.

This chain joins TRBV5-1 and TRBJ2-3; D is possibly TRBD1 or TRBD2 (5 bases each). This CDR3 comprises 13 residues. Per germline, CDR1 SGHRS and CDR2 YFSETQ. Trimming left V 1 base short and J 6 bases short, with 9 bases between. The chain's CDR3 is CASSLRWGDTQYF. The CDR3, as DNA: TGCGCCAGCAGCTTGCGCTGGGGGGATACGCAGTATTTT.

This clone was detected once. The chain employs TRBV7-3 and TRBJ2-1; 9 bases match TRBD1. Germline V gene lookup returns CDR1 SGHTA and CDR2 FQGTGA. This CDR3 comprises 15 residues. With V trimmed by 5 bases and J by 1 base, 3 bases remained unmatched. The CDR3 nucleotides are TGTGCCAGCAGCCAGGACAGGGGTTCCTACAATGAGCAGTTCTTC. Translating it yields CASSQDRGSYNEQFF.

The rearrangement joins TRBV18 to TRBJ2-3, with D perhaps given as TRBD1 or TRBD2 (6 bases each). The ends were cut back, 8 bases at V and 8 bases at J, with 11 bases in the middle. The germline V gene has CDR1 KGHSH and CDR2 LQKENI. The CDR3 consists of 11 residues. Here the CDR3 DNA reads TGTGCCAGCACCAGGGGAGGTACGCAGTATTTT. Translating it yields CASTRGGTQYF.

The chain joins TRBV2 to TRBJ1-5; 9 bases are shared with TRBD1. The CDR3 length is 15 residues. Germline CDR1 reads SNHLY; CDR2 reads FYNNEI. J was trimmed by 5 bases and V by 6 bases; bases with no gene match: 8. The CDR3 spells CASSSDRGAYQPQHF. Written as DNA, the CDR3 is TGTGCCAGCAGCTCGGACAGGGGCGCCTATCAGCCCCAGCATTTT.

The chain employs TRBV18 and TRBJ2-2; 8 nucleotides match TRBD1. The CDR3 runs to 16 residues. CDR1 and CDR2 (germline): KGHSH, LQKENI. The ends lost 5 bases at V and 3 bases at J; junction bases unmatched: 8. CDR3: CASSSDRGEDTGELFF. Written as DNA, the CDR3 is TGTGCCAGCTCATCCGACAGGGGCGAGGACACCGGGGAGCTGTTTTTT.

V usage is TRBV2 and J usage is TRBJ1-5, with 10 nucleotides matching TRBD1. Germline V gene lookup returns CDR1 SNHLY and CDR2 FYNNEI. The CDR3 spans 13 residues. J lost 9 bases, V lost 8 bases, and 7 bases had no gene match. Here the CDR3 reads CASSGDRGRPQHF. CDR3 coding DNA: TGTGCCAGCTCCGGGGACAGGGGTAGGCCCCAGCATTTT.

Note on this clone: Different DNA sequences within this sample yield the same CDR3. The chain combines TRBV7-3 with TRBJ2-3, with D unclear. The CDR3 contains 14 residues. Per germline, CDR1 SGHTA and CDR2 FQGTGA. Trimming removed 1 base at V and 0 bases at J, with 5 bases between. The CDR3 DNA is TGTGCCAGCAGCTTAATCCCCAGCACAGATACGCAGTATTTT. It encodes CASSLIPSTDTQYF.

The genes are TRBV5-1 and TRBJ2-5; no reliable D call. The CDR3 length is 15 residues. V was clipped by 0 bases and J by 5 bases, with 14 bases between them. Germline V gives CDR1 SGHRS, CDR2 YFSETQ. CDR3 in DNA: TGCGCCAGCAGCTTGGTCGGAACAGTGGGCGAGACCCAGTACTTC. This codes for CASSLVGTVGETQYF.

V is TRBV5-1 and J is TRBJ1-3, with D possibly being TRBD1 (5 bases). Germline V gene lookup returns CDR1 SGHRS and CDR2 YFSETQ. Trimming removed 4 bases from V and 0 bases from J, with 14 bases in between. This CDR3 has 16 amino acids. CDR3 amino acids: CASSVMDTPSGNTIYF. The CDR3 DNA follows: TGCGCCAGCAGCGTAATGGACACTCCCTCTGGAAACACCATATATTTT.

For the CDR3, the DNA is TGTGCCAGCAGCGTCGAGCTGAACCACGAGCAGTACTTC. It specifies CASSVELNHEQYF. The chain has TRBV9 and TRBJ2-7; D ambiguous. Germline CDR1 and CDR2: SGDLS and YYNGEE. The CDR3 spans 13 residues. With 2 bases removed from V and 5 bases from J, the gap between germline ends came to 11 bases.

The rearrangement links TRBV6-4 to TRBJ1-5; D ambiguous. The CDR3 runs to 12 residues. Germline CDR1 reads MRHNA; CDR2 reads SNTAGT. Trimming took 5 bases from V and 3 from J, leaving 5 bases between them. The CDR3 loop is CASSQFNQPQHF. The CDR3 DNA reads as TGTGCCAGCAGTCAATTCAATCAGCCCCAGCATTTT.

The chain uses TRBV30 and TRBJ2-7, with D maybe TRBD1 (5 bases). This CDR3 has 12 residues. V dropped 5 bases and J dropped 6 bases, with 14 bases sitting between them. CDR1 is GTSNPN and CDR2 is SVGIG in the germline V gene (reference sequence). CDR3 loop: CAWDAGLFEQYF. The CDR3 DNA reads as TGTGCCTGGGACGCAGGGTTGTTCGAGCAGTACTTC.

In this sample, this clone turned up a few times. This chain uses TRBV9 with TRBJ2-2; 7 bases map to TRBD2. The CDR3 has 14 amino acids. With 7 bases clipped from V and 7 bases from J, the junction kept 10 bases outside the gene matches. CDR1 is SGDLS, CDR2 YYNGEE, per germline. The CDR3 sequence: CASGGSGTGGELFF. DNA of the CDR3: TGTGCCAGCGGAGGGAGCGGGACGGGCGGGGAGCTGTTTTTT.